The 11 T cell receptor beta chains reported below all come from one sample, sequenced in a study of T-cell memory formation after mild COVID-19. TCRdb re-derived calls from the 5' RACE reads in MiXCR, one entry per CDR3 protein. The sample carries approximately 180,000 distinct CDR3 sequences, 16% recorded once. Specimen: PBMCs or a T cell subset sorted from them (not recorded which). The receptors derive from an adult woman who had mild COVID-19 (a few samples of this study predate the infection). Cell type and time point are not known.

The chain recombines TRBV5-1 with TRBJ2-1; D might be TRBD1 (6 bases). V was trimmed by 6 bases and J by 0 bases, leaving 13 bases between them. CDR1 and CDR2 from the germline V gene are SGHRS and YFSETQ. The CDR3 has 15 residues. CDR3 loop: CASTHGGSSYNEQFF. For the CDR3, the DNA is TGCGCCAGCACCCATGGGGGCAGCTCCTACAATGAGCAGTTCTTC.

The gene calls are TRBV15 and TRBJ1-3, with D unresolved. This CDR3 contains 15 residues. Looked up from germline, CDR1 is LNHNV and CDR2 is YYDKDF (reference sequence). Deletions cut 0 bases from V and 4 bases from J, with 10 bases between. This chain's CDR3 is CATSRDGIQGNTIYF. In DNA form, the CDR3 reads TGTGCCACCAGCAGAGATGGGATCCAAGGAAACACCATATATTTT.

Only a few counts were recorded for this clonotype. The rearrangement joins TRBV12-3 or TRBV12-4 to TRBJ1-1; D unresolved. The CDR3 has 11 residues. The germline V and J ends were trimmed by 4 bases and 11 bases, with 11 bases remaining between them. The CDR3 loop reads CASSSLLLAFF. For the CDR3, the DNA is TGTGCCAGCAGTTCCCTCCTGTTGGCTTTCTTT.

The chain joins TRBV7-9 to TRBJ2-7; D uncertain. V gave up 1 base and J gave up 7 bases, with 14 bases separating them. This CDR3 is 14 amino acids long. Germline CDR1 is SEHNR and CDR2 is FQNEAQ (reference sequence). DNA for the CDR3: TGTGCCAGCAGCTTAGGCCGGGTGTTTGGGGAGCAGTACTTC. It translates to CASSLGRVFGEQYF. The complete variable domain, with remaining parts taken from reference TRBV7-9 and TRBJ2-7, reads DTGVSQNPRHKITKRGQNVTFRCDPISEHNRLYWYRQTLGQGPEFLTYFQNEAQLEKSRLLSDRFSAERPKGSFSTLEIQRTEQGDSAMYLCASSLGRVFGEQYFGPGTRLTVT.

This chain joins TRBV7-9 and TRBJ2-3; 11 positions agree with TRBD2. The CDR3 spans 15 residues. V dropped 1 base and J dropped 11; count of bases not matched to a gene: 8. CDR1 SEHNR and CDR2 FQNEAQ come from the germline V gene (reference sequence). This CDR3 reads CASSLELAGEKRQYF. The CDR3 DNA sequence: TGTGCCAGCAGCTTAGAACTAGCGGGGGAGAAGAGGCAGTATTTT.

V usage is TRBV7-3 and J usage is TRBJ1-2; 9 positions agree with TRBD1. With 2 bases clipped from V and 8 bases from J, the junction kept 6 bases outside the gene matches. The CDR3 is 14 amino acids. Germline-derived CDR1 and CDR2 are SGHTA and FQGTGA. The DNA for the CDR3 is TGTGCCAGCAGCTTAGAACCTACAGGGGGCGGCTACACCTTC. This translates into CASSLEPTGGGYTF.

This clonotype was seen only a few times. The chain combines TRBV10-3 with TRBJ2-7; 8 bases line up with TRBD1. Germline-derived CDR1 and CDR2 are ENHRY and SYGVKD. The CDR3 runs to 16 residues. With V trimmed by 2 bases and J by 2 bases, 8 bases remained unmatched. The CDR3 loop is CAISEPGQGETYEQYF. The CDR3 nucleotides are TGTGCCATCAGTGAGCCCGGACAGGGCGAAACCTACGAGCAGTACTTC.

This clonotype was seen more than once but under ten times. This chain uses TRBV20-1 with TRBJ2-3; the D gene is possibly TRBD2 (5 bases). The CDR3 contains 16 residues. The V end lost 2 bases, the J end lost 0 bases, and 15 bases lay between the germline ends. The V gene's germline CDR1 is DFQATT and CDR2 SNEGSKA (reference sequence). The CDR3 DNA reads TGCAGTGCTAGAAAGCGCGGAGGCCGTAGCACAGATACGCAGTATTTT. Amino acid sequence: CSARKRGGRSTDTQYF.

This clonotype has a count of ten or more. The rearrangement links TRBV4-3 to TRBJ2-1; no clear D gene. In germline, CDR1 is LGHNA, CDR2 YSLEER. The CDR3 is 16 amino acids. Trimming removed 0 bases from V and 2 bases from J, with 11 bases in between. CDR3 nucleotide sequence: TGCGCCAGCAGCCAAGATCAAAGGGCGACCTACAATGAGCAGTTCTTC. It is translated as CASSQDQRATYNEQFF.

This clonotype has just a few counts. The chain couples TRBV15 to TRBJ2-7; 8 bases fit TRBD1. The CDR3 is made up of 15 amino acids. Germline V lookup: CDR1 LNHNV, CDR2 YYDKDF (reference sequence). Germline trimming cut 1 base from V and 4 bases from J; bases unmatched to any gene: 6. DNA of the CDR3: TGTGCCACCAGCAGAGGCCAGGACAGGGCATACGAGCAGTACTTC. It yields the protein CATSRGQDRAYEQYF.

This clonotype has more than one count but fewer than ten. The J gene is TRBJ2-3, the V gene TRBV12-3 or TRBV12-4; 7 positions match TRBD2. Germline trimming cut 8 bases from V and 6 bases from J; bases unmatched to any gene: 8. CDR3 length: 13 residues. The CDR3 nucleotides are TGTGCCAGCTCGGGGGGAACGGGGGATACGCAGTATTTT. Amino acids: CASSGGTGDTQYF.